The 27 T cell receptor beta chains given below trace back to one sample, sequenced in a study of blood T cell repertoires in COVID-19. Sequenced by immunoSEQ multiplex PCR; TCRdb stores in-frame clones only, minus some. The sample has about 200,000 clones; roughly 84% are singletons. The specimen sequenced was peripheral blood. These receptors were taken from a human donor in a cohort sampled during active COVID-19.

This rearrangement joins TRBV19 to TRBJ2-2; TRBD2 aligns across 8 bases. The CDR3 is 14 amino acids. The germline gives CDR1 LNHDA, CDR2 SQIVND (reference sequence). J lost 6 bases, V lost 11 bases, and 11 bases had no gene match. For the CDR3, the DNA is TGTGCCGGAAAGAGCGGGAGAGGGTCCGGGGAGCTGTTTTTT. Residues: CAGKSGRGSGELFF.

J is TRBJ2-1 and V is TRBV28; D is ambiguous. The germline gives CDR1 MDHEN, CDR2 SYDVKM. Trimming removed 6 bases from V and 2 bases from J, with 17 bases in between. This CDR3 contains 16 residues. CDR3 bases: TGTGCCAGCAGCCCCAGAGCCGCGCGGACCTACAATGAGCAGTTCTTC. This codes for CASSPRAARTYNEQFF.

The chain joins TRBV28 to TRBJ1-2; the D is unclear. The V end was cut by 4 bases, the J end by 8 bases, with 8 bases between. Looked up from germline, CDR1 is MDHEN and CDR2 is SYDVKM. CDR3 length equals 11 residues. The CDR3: CASSWAGGYTF. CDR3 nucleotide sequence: TGTGCCAGCAGTTGGGCGGGGGGCTACACCTTC.

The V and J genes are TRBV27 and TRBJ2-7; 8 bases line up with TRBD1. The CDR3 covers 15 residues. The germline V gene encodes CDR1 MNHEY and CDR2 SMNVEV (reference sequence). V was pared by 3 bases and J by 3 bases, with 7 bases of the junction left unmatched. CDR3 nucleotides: TGTGCCAGCAGTTTTCATGGACAGGGTTACTACGAGCAGTACTTC. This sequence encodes CASSFHGQGYYEQYF.

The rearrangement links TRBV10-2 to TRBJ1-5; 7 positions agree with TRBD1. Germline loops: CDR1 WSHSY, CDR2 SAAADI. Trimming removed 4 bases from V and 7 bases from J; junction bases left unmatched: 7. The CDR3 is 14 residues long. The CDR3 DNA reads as TGCGCCAGCAGTGTCTCGGACAGGTCCCAGCCCCAGCATTTT. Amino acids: CASSVSDRSQPQHF.

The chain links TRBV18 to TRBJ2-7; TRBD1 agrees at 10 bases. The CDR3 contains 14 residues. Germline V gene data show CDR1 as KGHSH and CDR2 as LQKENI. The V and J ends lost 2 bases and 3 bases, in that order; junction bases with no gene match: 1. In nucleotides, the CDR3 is TGTGCCAGCTCACCAAGGACAGGGGGCTACGAGCAGTACTTC. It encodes CASSPRTGGYEQYF.

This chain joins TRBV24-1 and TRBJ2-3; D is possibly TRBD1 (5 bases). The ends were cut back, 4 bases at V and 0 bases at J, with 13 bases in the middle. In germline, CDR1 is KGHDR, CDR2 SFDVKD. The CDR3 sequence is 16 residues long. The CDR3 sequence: CATSDSDSFSTDTQYF. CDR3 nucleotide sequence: TGTGCCACCAGTGACTCTGACAGTTTCAGCACAGATACGCAGTATTTT.

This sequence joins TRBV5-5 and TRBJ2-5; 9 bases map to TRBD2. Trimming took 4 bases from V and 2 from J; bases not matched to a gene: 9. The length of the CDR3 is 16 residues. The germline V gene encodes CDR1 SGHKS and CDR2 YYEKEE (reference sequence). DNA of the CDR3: TGTGCCAGCAGCCGGGGCGCGGGAGGGCTTCAAGAGACCCAGTACTTC. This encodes CASSRGAGGLQETQYF.

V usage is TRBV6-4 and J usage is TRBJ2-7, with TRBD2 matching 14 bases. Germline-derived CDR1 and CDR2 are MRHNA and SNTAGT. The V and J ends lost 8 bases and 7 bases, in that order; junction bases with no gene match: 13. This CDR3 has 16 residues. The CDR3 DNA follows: TGTGCCAGCCCTCGACTAGCGGGAGGGACATACGATGAGCAGTACTTC. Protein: CASPRLAGGTYDEQYF.

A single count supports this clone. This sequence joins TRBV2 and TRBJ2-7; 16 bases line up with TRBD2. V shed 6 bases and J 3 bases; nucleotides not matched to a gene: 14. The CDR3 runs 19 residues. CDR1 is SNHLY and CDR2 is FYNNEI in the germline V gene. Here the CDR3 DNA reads TGTGCCAGCAGAGCAACGGGACTAGCGGGAGGGTTAAGAATCTACGAGCAGTACTTC. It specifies CASRATGLAGGLRIYEQYF.

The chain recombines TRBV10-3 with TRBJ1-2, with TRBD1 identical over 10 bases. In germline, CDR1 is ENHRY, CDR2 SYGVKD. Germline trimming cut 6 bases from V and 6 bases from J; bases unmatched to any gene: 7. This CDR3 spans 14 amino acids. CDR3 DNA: TGTGCCATCAGGGACCTGACAGGGGGCCATGGCTACACCTTC. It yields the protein CAIRDLTGGHGYTF.

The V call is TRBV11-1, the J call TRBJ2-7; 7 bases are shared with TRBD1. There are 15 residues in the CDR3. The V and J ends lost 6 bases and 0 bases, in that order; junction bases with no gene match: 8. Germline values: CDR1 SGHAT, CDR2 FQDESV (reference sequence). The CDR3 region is CASRATGVPSYEQYF. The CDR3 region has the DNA TGTGCCAGCAGGGCTACAGGGGTTCCCTCCTACGAGCAGTACTTC.

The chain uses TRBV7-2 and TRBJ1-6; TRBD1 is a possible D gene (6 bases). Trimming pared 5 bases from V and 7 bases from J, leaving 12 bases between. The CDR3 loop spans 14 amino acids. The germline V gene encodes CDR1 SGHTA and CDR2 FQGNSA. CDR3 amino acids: CASSPQGMNSPLHF. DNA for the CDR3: TGTGCCAGCAGCCCACAGGGTATGAATTCACCCCTCCACTTT.

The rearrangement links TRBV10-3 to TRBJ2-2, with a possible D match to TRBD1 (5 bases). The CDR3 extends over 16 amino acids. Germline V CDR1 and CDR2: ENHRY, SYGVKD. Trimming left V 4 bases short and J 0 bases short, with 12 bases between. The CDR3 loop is CAISGQSVANTGELFF. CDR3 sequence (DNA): TGTGCCATCAGTGGACAGAGCGTCGCGAACACCGGGGAGCTGTTTTTT.

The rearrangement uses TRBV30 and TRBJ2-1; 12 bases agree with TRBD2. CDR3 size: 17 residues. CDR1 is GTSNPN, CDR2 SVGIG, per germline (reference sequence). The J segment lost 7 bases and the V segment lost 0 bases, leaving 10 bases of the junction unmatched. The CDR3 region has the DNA TGTGCCTGGAGTGTATTGACTAGCGGGAGTAGCCGGAATGAGCAGTTCTTC. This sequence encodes CAWSVLTSGSSRNEQFF.

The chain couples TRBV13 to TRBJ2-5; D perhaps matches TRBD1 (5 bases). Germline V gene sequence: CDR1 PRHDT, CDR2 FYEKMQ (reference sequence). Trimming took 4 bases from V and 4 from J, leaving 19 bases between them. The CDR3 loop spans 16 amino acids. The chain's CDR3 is CASSSYTRGLGETQYF. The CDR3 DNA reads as TGTGCCAGCAGCTCATATACAAGGGGATTAGGAGAGACCCAGTACTTC.

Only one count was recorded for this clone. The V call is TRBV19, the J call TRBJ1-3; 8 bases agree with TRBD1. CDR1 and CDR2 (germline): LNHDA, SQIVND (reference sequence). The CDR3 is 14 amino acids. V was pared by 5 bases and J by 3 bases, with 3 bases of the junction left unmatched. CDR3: CASSHRGFGNTIYF. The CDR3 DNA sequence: TGTGCCAGTAGTCACAGGGGGTTTGGAAACACCATATATTTT.

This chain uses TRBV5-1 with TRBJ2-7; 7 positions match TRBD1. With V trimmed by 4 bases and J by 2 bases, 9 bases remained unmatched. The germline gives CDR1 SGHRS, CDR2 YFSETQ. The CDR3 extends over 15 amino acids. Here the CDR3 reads CASSRGQDTTYEQYF. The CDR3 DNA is TGCGCCAGCAGCCGTGGACAGGATACAACCTACGAGCAGTACTTC.

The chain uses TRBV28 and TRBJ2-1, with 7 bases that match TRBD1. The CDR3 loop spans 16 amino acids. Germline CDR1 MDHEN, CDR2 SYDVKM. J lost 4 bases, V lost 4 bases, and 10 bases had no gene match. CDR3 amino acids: CASSSATGTEYNEQFF. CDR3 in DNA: TGTGCCAGCAGTTCGGCAACCGGGACAGAGTACAATGAGCAGTTCTTC.

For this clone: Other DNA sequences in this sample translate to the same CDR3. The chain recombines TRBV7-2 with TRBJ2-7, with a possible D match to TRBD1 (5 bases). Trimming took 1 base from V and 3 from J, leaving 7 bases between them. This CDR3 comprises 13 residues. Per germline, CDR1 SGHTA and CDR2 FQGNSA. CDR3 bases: TGTGCCAGCAGCTTAGGACAGAACTACGAGCAGTACTTC. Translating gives CASSLGQNYEQYF.

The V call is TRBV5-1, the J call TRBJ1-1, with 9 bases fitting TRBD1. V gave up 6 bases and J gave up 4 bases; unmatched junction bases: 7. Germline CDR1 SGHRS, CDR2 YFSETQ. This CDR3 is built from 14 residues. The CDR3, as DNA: TGCGCCAGCAAACCCTGGACAGGGGTCACTGAAGCTTTCTTT. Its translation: CASKPWTGVTEAFF.

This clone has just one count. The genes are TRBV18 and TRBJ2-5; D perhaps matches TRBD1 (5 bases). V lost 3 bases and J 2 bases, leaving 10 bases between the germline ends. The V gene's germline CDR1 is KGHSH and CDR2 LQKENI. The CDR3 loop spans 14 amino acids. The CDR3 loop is CASSPGQSQETQYF. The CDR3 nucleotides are TGTGCCAGCTCACCGGGGCAGAGTCAAGAGACCCAGTACTTC. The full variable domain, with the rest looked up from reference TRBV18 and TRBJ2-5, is NAGVMQNPRHLVRRRGQEARLRCSPMKGHSHVYWYRQLPEEGLKFMVYLQKENIIDESGMPKERFSAEFPKEGPSILRIQQVVRGDSAAYFCASSPGQSQETQYFGPGTRLLVL.

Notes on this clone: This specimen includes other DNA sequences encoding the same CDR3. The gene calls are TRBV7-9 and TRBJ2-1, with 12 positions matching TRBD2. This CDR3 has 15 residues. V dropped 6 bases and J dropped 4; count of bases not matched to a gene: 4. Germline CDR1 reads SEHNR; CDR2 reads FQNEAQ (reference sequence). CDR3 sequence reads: CASSLLAGGYNEQFF. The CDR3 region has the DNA TGTGCCAGCAGTTTACTAGCGGGAGGATACAATGAGCAGTTCTTC.

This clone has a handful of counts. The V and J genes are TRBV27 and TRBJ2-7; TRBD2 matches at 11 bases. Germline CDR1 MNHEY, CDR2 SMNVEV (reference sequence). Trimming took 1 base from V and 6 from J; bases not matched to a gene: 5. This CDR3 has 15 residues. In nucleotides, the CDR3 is TGTGCCAGCAGTTTATTAGCGGGAGGGCGGGGCGAGCAGTACTTC. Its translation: CASSLLAGGRGEQYF.

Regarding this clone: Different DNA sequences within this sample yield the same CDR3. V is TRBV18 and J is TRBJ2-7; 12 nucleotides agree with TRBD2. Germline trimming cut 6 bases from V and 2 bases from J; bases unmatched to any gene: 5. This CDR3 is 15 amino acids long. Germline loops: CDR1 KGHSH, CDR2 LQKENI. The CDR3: CASSPRTSGAYEQYF. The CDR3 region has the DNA TGTGCCAGCTCCCCCCGGACTAGCGGGGCCTACGAGCAGTACTTC.

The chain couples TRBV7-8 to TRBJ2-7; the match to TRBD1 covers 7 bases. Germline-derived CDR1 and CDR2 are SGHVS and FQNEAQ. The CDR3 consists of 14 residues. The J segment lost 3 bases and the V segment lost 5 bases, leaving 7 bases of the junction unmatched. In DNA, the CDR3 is TGTGCCAGCAGCCAGACAGGGACCTACTACGAGCAGTACTTC. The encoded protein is CASSQTGTYYEQYF.

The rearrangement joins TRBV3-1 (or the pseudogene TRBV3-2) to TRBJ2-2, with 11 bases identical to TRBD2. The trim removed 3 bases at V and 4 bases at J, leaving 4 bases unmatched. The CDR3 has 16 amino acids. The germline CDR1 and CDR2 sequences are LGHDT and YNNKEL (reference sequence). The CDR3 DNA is TGTGCCAGCAGCCATACTAGCGGGAGAATCACCGGGGAGCTGTTTTTT. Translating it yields CASSHTSGRITGELFF.